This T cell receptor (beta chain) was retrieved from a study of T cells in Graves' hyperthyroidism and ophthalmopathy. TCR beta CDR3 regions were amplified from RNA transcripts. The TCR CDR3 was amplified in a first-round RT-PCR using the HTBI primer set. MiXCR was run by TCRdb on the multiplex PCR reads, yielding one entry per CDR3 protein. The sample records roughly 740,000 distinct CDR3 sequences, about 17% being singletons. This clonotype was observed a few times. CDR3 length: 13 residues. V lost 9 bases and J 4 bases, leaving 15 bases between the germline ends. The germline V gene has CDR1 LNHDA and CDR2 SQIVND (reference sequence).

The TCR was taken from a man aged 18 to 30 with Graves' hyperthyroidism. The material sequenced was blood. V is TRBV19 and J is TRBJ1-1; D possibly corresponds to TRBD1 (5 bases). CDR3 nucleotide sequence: TGTGCCAGCGGGGGGGAGGGACTCACTGAAGCTTTCTTT. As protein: CASGGEGLTEAFF.